This paragraph covers one T cell receptor beta chain sequence. What it binds is unknown. The data stem from a study of cytomegalovirus exposure and HLA in healthy donors. About the study: Early on, a data release was issued that held approximately 78 million unique TCRs from HLA-typed donors. The study, taken as a whole, reports: Later analysis suggested links between common viral pathogens and several top significant clusters. For most subjects, TCR beta sequences were reported to predict HLA-A and HLA-B alleles with accuracy. Across donors, sequencing depth was assumed by presence/absence analyses to be roughly uniform.

The V gene's germline CDR1 is MNHNS and CDR2 SASEGT. V trimming: 4 bases; J trimming: 7 bases; junction bases outside the gene matches: 7. This CDR3 comprises 15 residues. PCR employed 60 Vbeta and 13 Jbeta primers. Some clones are missing from TCRdb's copy, which holds only in-frame ones; the method was immunoSEQ multiplex PCR. Of tens of thousands of clones in the sample, approximately 84% were seen once. Sequences were obtained from PBMCs. This chain joins TRBV6-1 and TRBJ1-2; 12 positions agree with TRBD1. The sequence was obtained from a man in his fifties or sixties in good health and CMV-seronegative. The DNA of the CDR3 is TGTGCCAGCAGTGCTAGTGGGGACAGGGGGCCTGGCTACACCTTC. It yields the protein CASSASGDRGPGYTF.